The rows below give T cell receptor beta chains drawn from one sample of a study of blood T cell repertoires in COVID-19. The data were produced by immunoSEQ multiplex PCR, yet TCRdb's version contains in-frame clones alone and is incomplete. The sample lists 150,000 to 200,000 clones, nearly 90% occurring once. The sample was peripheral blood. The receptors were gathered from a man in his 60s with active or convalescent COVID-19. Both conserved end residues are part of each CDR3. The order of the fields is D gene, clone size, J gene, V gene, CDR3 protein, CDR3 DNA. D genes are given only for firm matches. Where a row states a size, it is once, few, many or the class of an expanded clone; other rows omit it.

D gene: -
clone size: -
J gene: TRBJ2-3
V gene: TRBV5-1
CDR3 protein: CASSPGQPSSGDTQYF
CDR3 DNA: TGCGCCAGCAGCCCGGGACAACCCTCGTCAGGAGATACGCAGTATTTT

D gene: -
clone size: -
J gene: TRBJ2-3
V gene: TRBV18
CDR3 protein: CASSPAGGGLLSDTQYF
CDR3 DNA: TGTGCCAGCTCACCGGCTGGGGGGGGCCTGCTATCAGATACGCAGTATTTT

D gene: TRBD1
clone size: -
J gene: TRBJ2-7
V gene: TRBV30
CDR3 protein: CAWSTRQGAKEQYF
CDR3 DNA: TGTGCCTGGAGTACTAGACAGGGGGCTAAAGAGCAGTACTTC

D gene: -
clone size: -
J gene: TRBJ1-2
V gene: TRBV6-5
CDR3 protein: CASSYSDDTNGYTF
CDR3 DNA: TGTGCCAGCAGTTACTCGGATGACACGAATGGCTACACCTTC

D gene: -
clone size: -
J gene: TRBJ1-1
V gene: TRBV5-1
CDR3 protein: CASSLVQGYTEAFF
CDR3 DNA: TGCGCCAGCAGCTTGGTGCAGGGTTACACTGAAGCTTTCTTT

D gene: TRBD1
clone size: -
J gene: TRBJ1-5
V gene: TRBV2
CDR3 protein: CASSDGDRDNQPQHF
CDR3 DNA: TGTGCCAGCAGTGATGGCGACAGGGACAATCAGCCCCAGCATTTT

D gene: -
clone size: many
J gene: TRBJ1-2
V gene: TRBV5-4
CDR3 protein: CASSLGGSPGGYTF
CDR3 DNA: TGTGCCAGCAGCTTGGGCGGATCGCCGGGAGGCTACACCTTC

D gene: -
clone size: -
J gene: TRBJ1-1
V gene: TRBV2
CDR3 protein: CASGPRVNTEAFF
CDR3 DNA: TGTGCCAGCGGTCCCAGGGTGAACACTGAAGCTTTCTTT

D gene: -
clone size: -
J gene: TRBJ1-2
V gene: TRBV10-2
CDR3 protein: CASSESGQGGYTF
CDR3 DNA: TGCGCCAGCAGTGAGTCAGGGCAGGGCGGCTACACCTTC

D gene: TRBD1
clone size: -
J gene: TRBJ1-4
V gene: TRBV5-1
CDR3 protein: CASSLGTGATNEKLFF
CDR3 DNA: TGCGCCAGCAGCTTGGGAACAGGGGCCACTAATGAAAAACTGTTTTTT

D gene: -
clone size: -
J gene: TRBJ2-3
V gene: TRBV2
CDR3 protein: CASSPRGDTQYF
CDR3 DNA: TGTGCCAGCAGTCCGCGAGGGGATACGCAGTATTTT

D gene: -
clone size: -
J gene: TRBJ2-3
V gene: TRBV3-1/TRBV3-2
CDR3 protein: CASSREPHTQYF
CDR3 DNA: TGTGCCAGCAGTCGTGAGCCGCATACGCAGTATTTT

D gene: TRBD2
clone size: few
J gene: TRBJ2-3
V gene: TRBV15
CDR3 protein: CASSRTSGLSWDTQYF
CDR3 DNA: TGTGCCAGTTCGAGGACTAGCGGGTTATCCTGGGATACGCAGTATTTT

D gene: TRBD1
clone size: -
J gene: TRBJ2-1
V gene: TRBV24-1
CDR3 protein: CATSGQAYNEQFF
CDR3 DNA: TGTGCCACCAGCGGACAGGCCTACAATGAGCAGTTCTTC

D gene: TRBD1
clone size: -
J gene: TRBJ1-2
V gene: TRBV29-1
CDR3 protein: CSVESTGSIGGYTF
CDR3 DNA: TGCAGCGTTGAATCGACAGGGTCCATTGGGGGCTACACCTTC

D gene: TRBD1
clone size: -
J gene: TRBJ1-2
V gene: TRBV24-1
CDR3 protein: CATSMTGRDYGYTF
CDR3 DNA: TGTGCCACCAGCATGACAGGGCGCGACTATGGCTACACCTTC

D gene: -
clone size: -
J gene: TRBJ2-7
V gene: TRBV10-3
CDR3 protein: CAISEGGYEQYF
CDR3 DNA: TGTGCCATCAGTGAAGGGGGTTACGAGCAGTACTTC

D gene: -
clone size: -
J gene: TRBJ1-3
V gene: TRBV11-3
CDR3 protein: CASSRGGAGNTIYF
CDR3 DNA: TGTGCCAGCAGCCGGGGGGGAGCAGGAAACACCATATATTTT

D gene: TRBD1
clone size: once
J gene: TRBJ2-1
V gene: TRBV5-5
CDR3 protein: CASSFFPPGRQGANEQFF
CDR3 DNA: TGTGCCAGCAGCTTTTTCCCTCCCGGCCGACAGGGGGCAAATGAGCAGTTCTTC

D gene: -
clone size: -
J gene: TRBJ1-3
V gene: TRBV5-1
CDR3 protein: CASSGGSNLGNTIYF
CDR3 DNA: TGCGCCAGCAGCGGCGGGTCAAACCTGGGAAACACCATATATTTT

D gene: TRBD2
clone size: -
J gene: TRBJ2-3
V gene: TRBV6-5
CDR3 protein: CASSYGGGTDTQYF
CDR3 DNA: TGTGCCAGCAGTTACGGGGGGGGCACAGATACGCAGTATTTT

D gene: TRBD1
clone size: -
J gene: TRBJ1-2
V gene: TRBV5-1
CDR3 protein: CASSSGVRTGGLRPYGYTF
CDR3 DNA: TGCGCCAGCAGCTCGGGGGTCCGGACAGGGGGTTTACGCCCTTATGGCTACACCTTC

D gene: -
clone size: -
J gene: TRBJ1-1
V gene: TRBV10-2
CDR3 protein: CASSGEKNTEAFF
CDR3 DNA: TGCGCCAGCAGCGGGGAGAAGAACACTGAAGCTTTCTTT

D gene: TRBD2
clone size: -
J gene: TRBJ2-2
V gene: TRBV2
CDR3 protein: CASSDVRGGRTGELFF
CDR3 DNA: TGTGCCAGCAGTGATGTTCGGGGGGGCCGGACCGGGGAGCTGTTTTTT

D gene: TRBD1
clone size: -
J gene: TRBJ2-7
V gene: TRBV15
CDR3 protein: CATTRLGQGPEQYF
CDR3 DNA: TGTGCCACCACCAGACTGGGACAGGGGCCCGAGCAGTACTTC

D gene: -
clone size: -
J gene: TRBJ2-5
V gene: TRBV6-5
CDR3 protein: CASLDRNQETQYF
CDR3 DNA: TGTGCCAGTTTAGACAGAAACCAAGAGACCCAGTACTTC

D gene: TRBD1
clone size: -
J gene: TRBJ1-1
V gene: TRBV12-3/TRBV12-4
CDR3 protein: CASSLAGDSSF
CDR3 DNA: TGTGCCAGCAGTTTGGCCGGGGACAGTTCATTT

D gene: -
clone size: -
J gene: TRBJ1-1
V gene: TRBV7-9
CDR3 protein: CASNPYTGIGEAFF
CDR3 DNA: TGTGCCAGCAACCCATACACAGGAATCGGTGAAGCTTTCTTT

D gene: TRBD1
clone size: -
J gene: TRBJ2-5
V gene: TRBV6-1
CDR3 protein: CASSEAQGRQETQYF
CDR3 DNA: TGTGCCAGCAGTGAAGCACAGGGGCGTCAAGAGACCCAGTACTTC

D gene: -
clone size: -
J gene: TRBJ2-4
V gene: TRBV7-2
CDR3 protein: CASSLAGTLAKNIQYF
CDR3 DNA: TGTGCCAGCAGCTTAGCTGGGACTCTAGCCAAAAACATTCAGTACTTC

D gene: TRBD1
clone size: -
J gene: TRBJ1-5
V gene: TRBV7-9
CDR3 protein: CASSRGGSFGQPQHF
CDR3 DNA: TGTGCCAGCAGCCGAGGGGGCAGTTTCGGTCAGCCCCAGCATTTT

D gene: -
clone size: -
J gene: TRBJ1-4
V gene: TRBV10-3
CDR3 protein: CAISKTGDTNEKLFF
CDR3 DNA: TGTGCCATCAGTAAAACTGGGGACACGAATGAAAAACTGTTTTTT

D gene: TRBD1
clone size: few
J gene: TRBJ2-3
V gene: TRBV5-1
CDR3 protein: CASSLDGTGFQYF
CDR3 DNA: TGCGCCAGCAGCCTCGACGGGACAGGGTTTCAGTATTTT

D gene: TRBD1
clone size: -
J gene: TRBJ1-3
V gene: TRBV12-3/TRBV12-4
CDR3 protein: CASRRQGANTIYF
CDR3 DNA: TGTGCCAGCAGGAGACAGGGTGCAAACACCATATATTTT

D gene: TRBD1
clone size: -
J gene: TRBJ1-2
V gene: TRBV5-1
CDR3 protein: CASSPGQGRSGYTF
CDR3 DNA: TGCGCCAGCAGCCCGGGACAGGGGCGCTCTGGCTACACCTTC

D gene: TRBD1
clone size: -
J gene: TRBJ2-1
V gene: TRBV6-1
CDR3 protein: CASSARPTGSSYNEQFF
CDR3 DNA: TGTGCCAGCAGTGCGCGACCGACAGGGAGCTCCTACAATGAGCAGTTCTTC

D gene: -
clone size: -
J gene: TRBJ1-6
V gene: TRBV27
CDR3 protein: CASSLRRDLRNSPLHF
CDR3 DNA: TGTGCCAGCAGTTTAAGACGGGATTTAAGAAATTCACCCCTCCACTTT

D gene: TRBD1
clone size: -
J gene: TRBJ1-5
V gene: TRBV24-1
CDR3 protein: CATSDGQGLNQPQHF
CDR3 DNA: TGTGCCACCAGTGACGGACAGGGCCTCAATCAGCCCCAGCATTTT

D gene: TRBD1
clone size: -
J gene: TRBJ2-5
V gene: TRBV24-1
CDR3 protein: CATSDPKTGTQETQYF
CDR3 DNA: TGTGCCACCAGTGACCCTAAGACAGGGACCCAAGAGACCCAGTACTTC

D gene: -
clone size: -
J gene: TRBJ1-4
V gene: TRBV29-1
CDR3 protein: CSVARGTTNEKLFF
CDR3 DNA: TGCAGCGTTGCGCGAGGAACAACTAATGAAAAACTGTTTTTT

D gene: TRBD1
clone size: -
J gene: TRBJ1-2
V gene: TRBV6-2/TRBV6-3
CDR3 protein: CASSYLGQTYGYTF
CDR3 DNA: TGTGCCAGCAGTTACCTGGGACAGACCTATGGCTACACCTTC

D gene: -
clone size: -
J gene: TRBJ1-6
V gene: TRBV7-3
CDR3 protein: CASSPRQNSPLHF
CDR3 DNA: TGTGCCAGCAGCCCCCGACAGAATTCACCCCTCCACTTT

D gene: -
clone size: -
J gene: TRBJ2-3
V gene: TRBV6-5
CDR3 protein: CASSGYRTDTQYF
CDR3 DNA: TGTGCCAGCAGCGGTTACCGGACAGATACGCAGTATTTT

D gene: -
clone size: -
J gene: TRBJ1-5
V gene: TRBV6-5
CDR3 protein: CASNGGSNQPQHF
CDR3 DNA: TGTGCCAGTAATGGAGGGAGCAATCAGCCCCAGCATTTT

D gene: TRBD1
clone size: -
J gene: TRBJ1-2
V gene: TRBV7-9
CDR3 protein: CASSLDRDGYTF
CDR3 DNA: TGTGCCAGCAGCCTTGACAGGGATGGCTACACCTTC

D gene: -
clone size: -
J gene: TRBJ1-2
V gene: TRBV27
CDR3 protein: CASSSPSTGSHGYTF
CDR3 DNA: TGTGCCAGCAGTTCTCCATCCACAGGAAGTCATGGCTACACCTTC